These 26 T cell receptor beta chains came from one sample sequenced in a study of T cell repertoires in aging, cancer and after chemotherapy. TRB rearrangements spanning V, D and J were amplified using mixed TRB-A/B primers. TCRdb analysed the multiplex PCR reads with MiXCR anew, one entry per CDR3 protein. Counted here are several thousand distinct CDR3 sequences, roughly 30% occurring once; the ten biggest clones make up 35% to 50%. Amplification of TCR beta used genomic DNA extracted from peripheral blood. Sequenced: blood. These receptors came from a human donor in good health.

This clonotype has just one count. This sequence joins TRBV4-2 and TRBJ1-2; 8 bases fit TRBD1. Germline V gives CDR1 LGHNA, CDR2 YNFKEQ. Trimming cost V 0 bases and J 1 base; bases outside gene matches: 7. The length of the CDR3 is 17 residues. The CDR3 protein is CASSQDFGQGYNYGYTF. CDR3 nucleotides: TGTGCCAGCAGCCAAGACTTCGGACAGGGATATAACTATGGCTACACCTTC.

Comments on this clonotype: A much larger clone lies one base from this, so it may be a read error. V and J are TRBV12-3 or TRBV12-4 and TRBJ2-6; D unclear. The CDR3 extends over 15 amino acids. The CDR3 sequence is CTSSPRRSGANVLTF. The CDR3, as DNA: TGTACCAGCAGTCCCCGGAGATCTGGGGCCAACGTCCTGACTTTC.

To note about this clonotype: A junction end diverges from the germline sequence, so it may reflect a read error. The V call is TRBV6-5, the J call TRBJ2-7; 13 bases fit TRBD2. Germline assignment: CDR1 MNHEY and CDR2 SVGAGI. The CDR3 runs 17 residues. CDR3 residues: CDSSYYSTSGRRAEQYF. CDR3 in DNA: TGTGACAGCAGTTACTACTCGACTAGCGGGAGGAGGGCCGAGCAGTACTTC.

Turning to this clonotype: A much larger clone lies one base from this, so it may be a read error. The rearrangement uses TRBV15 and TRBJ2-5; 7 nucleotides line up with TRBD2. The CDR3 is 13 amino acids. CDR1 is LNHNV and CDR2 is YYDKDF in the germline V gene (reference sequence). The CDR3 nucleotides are TGTGCCACCAGCAGGGAGCGGGAAGAGACCCAGTGCTTC. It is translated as CATSREREETQCF.

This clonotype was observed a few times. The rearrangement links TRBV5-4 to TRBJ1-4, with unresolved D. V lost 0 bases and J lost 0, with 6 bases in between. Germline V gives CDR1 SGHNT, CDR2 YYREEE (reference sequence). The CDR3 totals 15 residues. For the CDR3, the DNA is TGTGCCAGCAGCTTGGATTCAGCAACTAATGAAAAACTGTTTTTT. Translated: CASSLDSATNEKLFF.

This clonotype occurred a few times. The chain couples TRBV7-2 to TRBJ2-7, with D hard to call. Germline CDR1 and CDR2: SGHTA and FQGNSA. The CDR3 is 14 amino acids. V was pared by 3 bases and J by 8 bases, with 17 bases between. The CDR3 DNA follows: TGTGCCAGCAGCTTTAGATTTGGTGAGCCGAAGCAGTACTTC. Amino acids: CASSFRFGEPKQYF.

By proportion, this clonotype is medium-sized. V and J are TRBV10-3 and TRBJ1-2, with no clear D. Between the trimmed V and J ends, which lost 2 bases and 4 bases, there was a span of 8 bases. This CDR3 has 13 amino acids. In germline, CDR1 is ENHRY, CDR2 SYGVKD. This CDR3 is CAISEGTIYGYTF. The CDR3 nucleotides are TGTGCCATCAGTGAGGGAACAATCTATGGCTACACCTTC.

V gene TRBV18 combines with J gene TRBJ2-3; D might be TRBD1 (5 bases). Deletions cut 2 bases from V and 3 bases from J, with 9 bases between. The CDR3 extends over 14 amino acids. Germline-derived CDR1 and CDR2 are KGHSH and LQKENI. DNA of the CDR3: TGTGCCAGCTCACCAACCAGGGCTACAGATACGCAGTATTTT. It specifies CASSPTRATDTQYF.

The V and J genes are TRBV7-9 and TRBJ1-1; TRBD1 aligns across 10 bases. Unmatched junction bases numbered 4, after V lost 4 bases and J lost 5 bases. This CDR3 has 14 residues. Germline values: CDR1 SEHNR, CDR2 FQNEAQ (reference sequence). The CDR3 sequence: CASSSGTGATEAFF. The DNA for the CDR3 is TGTGCCAGCAGCTCCGGGACAGGGGCAACTGAAGCTTTCTTT.

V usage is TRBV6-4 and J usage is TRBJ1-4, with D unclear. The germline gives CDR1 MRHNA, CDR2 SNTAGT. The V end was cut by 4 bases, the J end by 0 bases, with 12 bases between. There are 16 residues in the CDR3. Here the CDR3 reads CASSARWEATNEKLFF. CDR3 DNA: TGTGCCAGCAGTGCGCGTTGGGAAGCAACTAATGAAAAACTGTTTTTT.

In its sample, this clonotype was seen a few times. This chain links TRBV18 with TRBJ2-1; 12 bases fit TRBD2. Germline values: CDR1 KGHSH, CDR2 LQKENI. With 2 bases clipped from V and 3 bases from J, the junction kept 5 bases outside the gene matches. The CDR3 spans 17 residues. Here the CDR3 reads CASSPRTSGTVYNEQFF. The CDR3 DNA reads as TGTGCCAGCTCACCAAGGACTAGCGGGACGGTCTACAATGAGCAGTTCTTC.

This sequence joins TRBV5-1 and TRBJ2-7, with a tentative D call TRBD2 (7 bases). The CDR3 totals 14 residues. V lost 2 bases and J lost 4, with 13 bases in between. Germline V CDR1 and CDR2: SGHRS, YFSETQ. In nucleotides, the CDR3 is TGCGCCAGCAGCTTCGGCAGGGGAGGGTACGAGCAGTACTTC. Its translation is CASSFGRGGYEQYF.

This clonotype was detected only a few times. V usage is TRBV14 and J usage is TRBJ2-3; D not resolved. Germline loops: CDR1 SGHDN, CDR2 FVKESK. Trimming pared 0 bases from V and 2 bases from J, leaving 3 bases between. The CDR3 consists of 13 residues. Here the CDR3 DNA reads TGTGCCAGCAGCCAAGATCCCACAGATACGCAGTATTTT. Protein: CASSQDPTDTQYF.

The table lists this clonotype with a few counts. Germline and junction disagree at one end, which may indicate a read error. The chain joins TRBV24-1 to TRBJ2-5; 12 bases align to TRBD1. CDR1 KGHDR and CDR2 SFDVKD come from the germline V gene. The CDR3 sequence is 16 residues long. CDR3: CATSESGQGAGETQYF. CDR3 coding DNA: TGTGCCACCAGTGAGTCGGGACAGGGGGCGGGAGAGACCCAGTACTTT.

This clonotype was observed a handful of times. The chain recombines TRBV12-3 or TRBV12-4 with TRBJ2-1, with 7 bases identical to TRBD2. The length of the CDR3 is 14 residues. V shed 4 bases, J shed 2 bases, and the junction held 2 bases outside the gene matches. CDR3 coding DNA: TGTGCCAGCAGTTGGAGCGGGACCTACAATGAGCAGTTCTTC. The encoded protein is CASSWSGTYNEQFF.

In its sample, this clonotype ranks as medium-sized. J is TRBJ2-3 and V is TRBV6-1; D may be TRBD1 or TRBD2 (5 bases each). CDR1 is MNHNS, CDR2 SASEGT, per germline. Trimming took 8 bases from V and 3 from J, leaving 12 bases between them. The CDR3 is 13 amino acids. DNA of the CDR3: TGTGCCAGCCGGGACGGATTAACAGATACGCAGTATTTT. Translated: CASRDGLTDTQYF.

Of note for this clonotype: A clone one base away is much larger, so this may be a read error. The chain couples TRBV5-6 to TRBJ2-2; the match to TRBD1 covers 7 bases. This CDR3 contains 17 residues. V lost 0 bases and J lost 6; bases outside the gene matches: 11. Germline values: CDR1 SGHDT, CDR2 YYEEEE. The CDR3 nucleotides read TGTGCCAGCAGCTTGGGCAGGGGGTGCCTCATCCCCGGGGAGCTGTTTTTT. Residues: CASSLGRGCLIPGELFF.

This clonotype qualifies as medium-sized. The CDR3 nucleotides are TGTGCCAGCAGGGCCGAGGGGGCGCGAGATACGCAGTATTTT. Amino acid sequence: CASRAEGARDTQYF. The chain has TRBV6-6 and TRBJ2-3, with TRBD1 identical over 7 bases. The J segment lost 5 bases and the V segment lost 6 bases, leaving 8 bases of the junction unmatched. This CDR3 region has 14 residues. Germline V CDR1 and CDR2: MNHNY, SVGAGI (reference sequence).

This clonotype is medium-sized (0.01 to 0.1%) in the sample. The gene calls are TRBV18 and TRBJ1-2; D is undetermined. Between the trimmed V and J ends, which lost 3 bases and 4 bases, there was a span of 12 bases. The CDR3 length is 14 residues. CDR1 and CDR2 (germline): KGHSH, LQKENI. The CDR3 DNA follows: TGTGCCAGCTCACCGGACGGGCAGATCTATGGCTACACCTTC. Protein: CASSPDGQIYGYTF.

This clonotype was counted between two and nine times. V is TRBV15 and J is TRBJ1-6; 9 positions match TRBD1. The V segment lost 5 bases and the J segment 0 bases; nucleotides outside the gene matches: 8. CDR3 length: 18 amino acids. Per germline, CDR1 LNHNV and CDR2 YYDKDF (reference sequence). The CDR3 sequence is CATSYGQGRSSYNSPLHF. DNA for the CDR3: TGTGCCACCAGCTACGGACAGGGGCGAAGCTCCTATAATTCACCCCTCCACTTT.

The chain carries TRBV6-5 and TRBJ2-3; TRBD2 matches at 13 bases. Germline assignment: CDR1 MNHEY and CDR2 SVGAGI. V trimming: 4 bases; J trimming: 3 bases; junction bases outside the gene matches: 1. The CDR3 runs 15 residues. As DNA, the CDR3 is TGTGCCAGCAGTTCGGGACTAGCGGGAACAGATACGCAGTATTTT. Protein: CASSSGLAGTDTQYF.

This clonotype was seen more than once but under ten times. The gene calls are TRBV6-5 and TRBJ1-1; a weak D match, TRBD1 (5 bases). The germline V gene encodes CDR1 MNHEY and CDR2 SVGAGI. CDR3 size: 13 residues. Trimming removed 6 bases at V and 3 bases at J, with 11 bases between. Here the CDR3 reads CASRPGPHTEAFF. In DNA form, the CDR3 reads TGTGCCAGCAGGCCGGGGCCACACACTGAAGCTTTCTTT.

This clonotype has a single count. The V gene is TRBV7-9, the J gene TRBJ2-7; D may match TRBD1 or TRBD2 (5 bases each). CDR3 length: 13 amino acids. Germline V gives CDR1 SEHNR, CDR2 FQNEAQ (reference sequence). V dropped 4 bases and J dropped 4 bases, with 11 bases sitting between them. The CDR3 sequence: CASSSGWGYEQYF. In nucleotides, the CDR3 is TGTGCCAGCAGCTCGGGGTGGGGGTACGAGCAGTACTTC.

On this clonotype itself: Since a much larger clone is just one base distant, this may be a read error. CDR3 residues: CASGYTSGIKETQYF. The CDR3 nucleotides are TGTGCCAGTGGTTACACTAGCGGGATTAAAGAGACCCAGTACTTC. This chain links TRBV19 with TRBJ2-7, with TRBD2 matching over 10 bases. The tail of the sequence fits TRBJ2-5 better, so the J call may be wrong. CDR1 is LNHDA and CDR2 is SQIVND in the germline V gene (reference sequence). The CDR3 has 15 residues.

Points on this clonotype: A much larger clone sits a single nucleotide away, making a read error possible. The CDR3 sequence is CASRGQGYSYGHTF. In nucleotides, the CDR3 is TGTGCCAGTAGGGGACAGGGTTACAGCTATGGCCACACCTTC. J is TRBJ1-2 and V is TRBV19; TRBD1 agrees at 9 bases. Germline CDR1 LNHDA, CDR2 SQIVND (reference sequence). The CDR3 totals 14 residues.

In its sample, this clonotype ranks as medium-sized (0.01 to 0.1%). The chain's CDR3 is CASSLLGGGEQYF. The CDR3 region has the DNA TGTGCCAGCAGTTTATTAGGGGGGGGCGAGCAGTACTTC. The rearrangement joins TRBV27 to TRBJ2-7, with TRBD2 as a possible D gene (7 bases). Germline CDR1 is MNHEY and CDR2 is SMNVEV (reference sequence). CDR3 length equals 13 residues. V shed 1 base and J shed 6 bases, with 10 bases lying between them.